Each of the 9 T cell receptor beta chains below was sequenced from the same sample in a study of CD8+CD57+ T cells in acquired aplastic anemia. Investigators profiled TCR beta VDJ and CDR3 from genomic DNA template. TCRdb passed the reads through MiXCR, listing each CDR3 protein once. The sample holds roughly 200,000 distinct CDR3 sequences; about 62% are singletons and the top ten take 58%. Sequencing was done on patients that had shown CD8+CD57+ cell expansion by flow cytometry. The sequenced material came from sorted CD4+, CD8+, or CD8+CD57+ T cells (not recorded which) from PBMCs. Receptor source: a human donor with aplastic anemia.

This clonotype was recorded once. The V call is TRBV29-1, the J call TRBJ2-7; D may correspond to TRBD1 or TRBD2 (5 bases each). This CDR3 contains 13 residues. The V and J ends lost 3 bases and 2 bases respectively, with 11 bases between them. Germline CDR1 and CDR2: SQVTM and ANQGSEA. CDR3 protein: CSVESGPTYEQYF. The CDR3 nucleotides read TGCAGCGTTGAGTCGGGGCCTACCTACGAGCAGTACTTC.

This chain uses TRBV19 with TRBJ2-3; weak D call: TRBD2 (7 bases). The CDR3 has 16 residues. The germline CDR1 and CDR2 sequences are LNHDA and SQIVND (reference sequence). Trimming left V 1 base short and J 2 bases short, with 13 bases between. CDR3 in DNA: TGTGCCAGTAGTATAGCCGGCGGGGGCCTCACAGATACGCAGTATTTT. It is translated as CASSIAGGGLTDTQYF.

This clonotype was recorded at least ten times. The V and J genes are TRBV4-1 and TRBJ1-2; 8 nucleotides line up with TRBD1. V trimming: 0 bases; J trimming: 6 bases; junction bases outside the gene matches: 3. CDR1 and CDR2 from the germline V gene are MGHRA and YSYEKL. CDR3 length: 14 amino acids. CDR3 DNA: TGCGCCAGCAGCCAAGAAGACAGGGGAAATGGCTACACCTTC. Protein: CASSQEDRGNGYTF.

The chain joins TRBV10-3 to TRBJ2-1; 15 bases fit TRBD2. The junction had 4 bases not matched to a gene; V was cut back by 0 bases and J by 7 bases. This CDR3 is built from 17 residues. Germline lookup yields CDR1 ENHRY and CDR2 SYGVKD. This chain's CDR3 is CAISESRGLAGGNEQFF. The CDR3 DNA reads as TGTGCCATCAGTGAGTCTCGGGGACTAGCGGGAGGAAATGAGCAGTTCTTC.

Points on this clonotype: An end of the junction does not agree with germline; a read error may underlie this. DNA of the CDR3: TGTGCCAGCAGCTCCTACAGGGGAAACGGGGGGCTGTTTTTT. Residues: CASSSYRGNGGLFF. The chain has TRBV7-9 and TRBJ2-2, with D possibly TRBD1 on 7 matching bases. The CDR3 loop spans 14 amino acids. Germline CDR1 reads SEHNR; CDR2 reads FQNEAQ (reference sequence).

The chain uses TRBV2 and TRBJ1-5; D is uncertain. Germline V lookup: CDR1 SNHLY, CDR2 FYNNEI. The CDR3 spans 14 residues. Trimming took off 7 bases at V and 5 bases at J, with 15 bases between the two ends. In DNA form, the CDR3 reads TGTGCCAGCACGACCCGGCGGGAACATCAGCCCCAGCATTTT. Translation gives CASTTRREHQPQHF.

This sequence joins TRBV10-2 and TRBJ2-7, with a possible D match to TRBD1 (6 bases). CDR1 is WSHSY and CDR2 is SAAADI in the germline V gene. The V and J ends lost 7 bases and 2 bases respectively, with 21 bases between them. This CDR3 comprises 16 residues. CDR3 protein: CASTRKSGTPTYEQYF. CDR3 in DNA: TGCGCCAGCACCAGAAAATCCGGGACACCCACCTACGAGCAGTACTTC.

The chain joins TRBV24-1 to TRBJ2-1, with 12 bases that match TRBD2. V lost 4 bases, J lost 6 bases, and 6 bases stayed unmatched. This CDR3 region has 16 residues. Germline loops: CDR1 KGHDR, CDR2 SFDVKD. Here the CDR3 DNA reads TGTGCCACCAGTGACTCTAGCGGGAGGGCCTTCAATGAGCAGTTCTTC. It yields the protein CATSDSSGRAFNEQFF.

The gene calls are TRBV5-4 and TRBJ1-6; unclear D gene. V dropped 0 bases and J dropped 8 bases, with 9 bases sitting between them. Germline values: CDR1 SGHNT, CDR2 YYREEE (reference sequence). This CDR3 has 14 residues. The CDR3 nucleotides are TGTGCCAGCAGCTTGGAGACGGGTGATTCACCCCTCCACTTT. The encoded protein is CASSLETGDSPLHF.